A selection of T cell receptor beta chains follows, all from one sample in a study of cytomegalovirus exposure and HLA in healthy donors. Method: immunoSEQ multiplex PCR; TCRdb's copy keeps in-frame clones and lacks some. Here the sample spans some 120,000 clones, 75% being singletons. Sequenced input: PBMCs. These receptors all come from a woman aged 18-29 years in good health and CMV-seronegative. CDR3s include the opening cysteine and the closing phenylalanine or tryptophan. The order of the fields is clone size, V gene, J gene, D gene, CDR3 DNA, CDR3 protein. The D gene is left open where the match is weak. Clone size is not always given. Where it is, it says once, few, many or a class for expanded clones.

NA	TRBV7-8	TRBJ2-5	TRBD1	TGTGCCAGCAGCCTTCGGACAGGGATTCGGGAGACCCAGTACTTC	CASSLRTGIRETQYF
few	TRBV28	TRBJ2-2	TRBD1	TGTGCCAGCAGTTTATGGGACAGGGGATTCACCGACACCGGGGAGCTGTTTTTT	CASSLWDRGFTDTGELFF
once	TRBV19	TRBJ2-1	NA	TGTGCCAGTAGAGGTCAGGGGGGCAATGAGCAGTTCTTC	CASRGQGGNEQFF
NA	TRBV2	TRBJ2-2	NA	TGTGCCAGCAGTTTGACAATGGTAGGGGCCGGGGAGCTGTTTTTT	CASSLTMVGAGELFF
few	TRBV9	TRBJ2-1	NA	TGTGCCAGCAGCGTAGAAACAGGCCGGAATGAGCAGTTCTTC	CASSVETGRNEQFF
NA	TRBV27	TRBJ2-5	TRBD2	TGTGCCAGCAGTTCCCGCGGGGGGGTCCAAGAGACCCAGTACTTC	CASSSRGGVQETQYF
few	TRBV5-8	TRBJ2-3	NA	TGTGCCAGCAGCCAAAATCTTCGGGGGGCTTCTTTTAGCACAGATACGCAGTATTTT	CASSQNLRGASFSTDTQYF
NA	TRBV19	TRBJ1-1	NA	TGTGCCACTCGAACAGGGAGCACTGAAGCTTTCTTT	CATRTGSTEAFF
NA	TRBV6-5	TRBJ1-1	NA	TGTGCCAGCAGTTACGAGAGGGGGACTGAAGCTTTCTTT	CASSYERGTEAFF
few	TRBV6-5	TRBJ1-1	NA	TGTGCCAGCAGTTACTGGCAGAACACTGAAGCTTTCTTT	CASSYWQNTEAFF
few	TRBV2	TRBJ1-6	NA	TGTGCCAGCAGTGGCGACAGTGATAATTCACCCCTCCACTTT	CASSGDSDNSPLHF
NA	TRBV14	TRBJ2-3	NA	TGTGCCAGCAGCCAAGGGAGGTTGTTGCGGGGCACAGATACGCAGTATTTT	CASSQGRLLRGTDTQYF
NA	TRBV4-1	TRBJ2-2	NA	TGCGCCAGCAGTCTCGGGGAGAACACCGGGGAGCTGTTTTTT	CASSLGENTGELFF
once	TRBV6-5	TRBJ1-5	NA	TGTGCCAGCAGTTACGCAGGGCCCAATCAGCCCCAGCATTTT	CASSYAGPNQPQHF
few	TRBV29-1	TRBJ2-7	NA	TGCAGCGTCCTCCGTGGGGCCCACTCCTACGAGCAGTACTTC	CSVLRGAHSYEQYF
NA	TRBV5-1	TRBJ1-5	NA	TGCGCCAGCAGCCTCCGGACAATTTATAGCAATCAGCCCCAGCATTTT	CASSLRTIYSNQPQHF
NA	TRBV5-4	TRBJ1-6	NA	TGTGCCAGCAGCAGAATAACAGAAGCAAATTCACCCCTCCACTTT	CASSRITEANSPLHF
NA	TRBV29-1	TRBJ1-2	NA	TGCAGCGTTGAAGGGCGACAATGGGACTATGGCTACACCTTC	CSVEGRQWDYGYTF
NA	TRBV28	TRBJ1-5	TRBD1	TGTGCCAGCACCCGAGGACAGGGAGTAGGTCAGCCCCAGCATTTT	CASTRGQGVGQPQHF
once	TRBV30	TRBJ2-5	TRBD2	TGTGCCTGGAGTGACGGTCTCGGACTAGCGGGGGGGAAACGCCAAGAGACCCAGTACTTC	CAWSDGLGLAGGKRQETQYF
NA	TRBV28	TRBJ2-5	NA	TGTGCCAGTGGGGGCCAGGAAGAGACCCAGTACTTC	CASGGQEETQYF
NA	TRBV19	TRBJ1-2	NA	TGTGCCAGTAGTATAGCTGCCGGGTTTTATGGCTACACCTTC	CASSIAAGFYGYTF
NA	TRBV6-1	TRBJ1-5	TRBD1	TGTGCCAGCAGTGGGGGACAGGGTGGTCAGCCCCAGCATTTT	CASSGGQGGQPQHF
NA	TRBV28	TRBJ2-1	TRBD1	TGTGCCAGCAGGACAGGGTACAATGAGCAGTTCTTC	CASRTGYNEQFF
few	TRBV5-1	TRBJ2-3	TRBD2	TGCGCCAGCAGCTTGGCCCCTAGCGGGGGGTGGACAGATACGCAGTATTTT	CASSLAPSGGWTDTQYF
NA	TRBV19	TRBJ1-5	NA	TGTGCCAGTAGTCCTTCCGGGATCCCGAATCAGCCCCAGCATTTT	CASSPSGIPNQPQHF
NA	TRBV5-1	TRBJ2-5	NA	TGCGCCAGCAGCTCTGGAACAGCACAAGAGACCCAGTACTTC	CASSSGTAQETQYF
NA	TRBV9	TRBJ1-1	NA	TGTGCCAGCAGCGCCACCATACAGGGATTGGGGACTGAAGCTTTCTTT	CASSATIQGLGTEAFF
NA	TRBV10-3	TRBJ2-1	TRBD2	TGTGCCATCAGTGTCGCGGGGGGAATGAATGAGCAGTTCTTC	CAISVAGGMNEQFF
once	TRBV10-3	TRBJ1-1	NA	TGTGCCATCAGTGAGTCTTCCCCCGCTAGGGCTTTCTTT	CAISESSPARAFF
NA	TRBV28	TRBJ1-2	NA	TGTGCCAGCAGTTTATCGAAGGGGAAGGTATATGGCTACACCTTC	CASSLSKGKVYGYTF
NA	TRBV6-1	TRBJ1-1	NA	TGTGCCAGCAGGAGACAGGAAAACACTGAAGCTTTCTTT	CASRRQENTEAFF
NA	TRBV7-2	TRBJ2-3	NA	TGTGCCAGCAGCCTAGTAAGGGAGGGCACAGATACGCAGTATTTT	CASSLVREGTDTQYF
few	TRBV7-9	TRBJ2-5	TRBD2	TGTGCCAGCAGCTTAGCAGCGGGGGGGAAAGAGACCCAGTACTTC	CASSLAAGGKETQYF
few	TRBV2	TRBJ1-1	NA	TGTGCCAGCAGGCCGACAGAGAACACTGAAGCTTTCTTT	CASRPTENTEAFF
once	TRBV30	TRBJ1-6	TRBD1	TGTGCCTGGAGCGGGGGGACAGGGACTTCACCCCTCCACTTT	CAWSGGTGTSPLHF
NA	TRBV5-4	TRBJ2-3	TRBD2	TGTGCCAGCAGCAAGAGCGGGGCAAGCACAGATACGCAGTATTTT	CASSKSGASTDTQYF
NA	TRBV25-1	TRBJ2-1	TRBD1	TGTGCCAGCAGTGAAGCTACCTCGGGGACAGTGACCTACAATGAGCAGTTCTTC	CASSEATSGTVTYNEQFF
NA	TRBV6-5	TRBJ1-2	NA	TGTGCCACTTCGGGGGAATCTGAAGGTGGCTACACCTTC	CATSGESEGGYTF
few	TRBV7-9	TRBJ1-5	TRBD1	TGTGCCAGCAGCCAGGACAGGGGGCCTAATCAGCCCCAGCATTTT	CASSQDRGPNQPQHF
NA	TRBV6-6	TRBJ2-7	NA	TGTGCCAGCAGGCCCGGAGGGTCCTCCTACGAGCAGTACTTC	CASRPGGSSYEQYF
NA	TRBV4-2	TRBJ2-2	NA	TGTGCCAGCAGCCCCGAGGGGGGGCATAACGGGGAGCTGTTTTTT	CASSPEGGHNGELFF
NA	TRBV7-2	TRBJ1-1	NA	TGTGCCAGCAGCTCCTCAGGTTGGGGCAACACTGAAGCTTTCTTT	CASSSSGWGNTEAFF
NA	TRBV4-1	TRBJ1-5	TRBD1	TGCGCCAGCAGCCCCACTGGGACAGTGAGCAATCAGCCCCAGCATTTC	CASSPTGTVSNQPQHF
NA	TRBV6-5	TRBJ1-1	NA	TGTGCCAGCAGGCTCCACGGGCAGGGTGAAGCTTTCTTT	CASRLHGQGEAFF
NA	TRBV5-4	TRBJ2-6	NA	TGTGCCAGCAGCTTGCCGACAGGTAGCTCTGGGGCCAACGTCCTGACTTTC	CASSLPTGSSGANVLTF
once	TRBV5-1	TRBJ1-1	TRBD1	TGCGCCAGCAGCCCTGAACAGGGGATGAACACTGAAGCTTTCTTT	CASSPEQGMNTEAFF
NA	TRBV6-5	TRBJ1-2	NA	TGTGCCAGCAGTTATGTGCCGGAGTATGGCTACACCTTC	CASSYVPEYGYTF
NA	TRBV15	TRBJ2-7	NA	TGTGCCACCAGGAGAGAGCAGAACCGAATTTACGAGCAGTACTTC	CATRREQNRIYEQYF
NA	TRBV9	TRBJ2-7	TRBD1	TGTGCCAGCGGGGGGGGACAGGGCTACGAGCAGTACTTC	CASGGGQGYEQYF
NA	TRBV5-1	TRBJ1-5	NA	TGCGCCAGCAGCTTGGGTACACAGCCCAATCAGCCCCAGCATTTT	CASSLGTQPNQPQHF
NA	TRBV6-5	TRBJ1-4	NA	TGTGCCAGCAGTTTTGGGGGGGCTGATGAAAAACTGTTTTTT	CASSFGGADEKLFF
NA	TRBV6-1	TRBJ2-2	TRBD2	TGTGCCAGCATTCTTAGCGGGGGGGCCTCCGGGGAGCTGTTTTTT	CASILSGGASGELFF
NA	TRBV28	TRBJ2-5	NA	TGTGCCAGCACTTCCGGGGGTTGGCAAGAGACCCAGTACTTC	CASTSGGWQETQYF
once	TRBV30	TRBJ2-2	TRBD1	TGTGCCTGGGAGGACAGGGCCATGAACACCGGGGAGCTGTTTTTT	CAWEDRAMNTGELFF
NA	TRBV11-3	TRBJ1-1	NA	TGTGCCAGCAGCTCAGGGCAGAGTCGGGGGGAGGACACTGAAGCTTTCTTT	CASSSGQSRGEDTEAFF
few	TRBV6-6	TRBJ1-1	NA	TGTGCCAGCAGTTGGGACATCAACACTGAAGCTTTCTTT	CASSWDINTEAFF
once	TRBV27	TRBJ2-7	NA	TGTGCCAGCAGTCGGACAGTCTCCTACGAGCAGTACTTC	CASSRTVSYEQYF
NA	TRBV5-6	TRBJ1-1	TRBD1	TGTGCCAGCAGCTGGGACAGGGCGAACACTGAAGCTTTCTTT	CASSWDRANTEAFF